One and the same sample provided the 8 T cell receptor delta chains below, sequenced in a study of gamma-delta chains in newborns, infants, children. TCRdb reprocessed the reads using CATT. The table includes around 6,200 delta-chain clones, 2.6% detected once. Sequenced: blood. These receptors all stem from a child who was a newborn, infant or young child, either healthy, febrile or measles-vaccinated (not recorded which).

The chain carries TRDV2 and TRDJ3; 12 bases are a match to TRDD3. The CDR3 consists of 20 residues. With 0 bases clipped from V and 0 bases from J, the junction kept 5 bases outside the gene matches. Germline V gene sequence: CDR1 GEAIGNYY, CDR2 EKD. The CDR3 bases are TGTGCCTGTGACACCGCTACTGGGGGATACAGCTCCTGGGACACCCGACAGATGTTTTTC. This codes for CACDTATGGYSSWDTRQMFF.

This clone has just a few counts. This sequence joins TRDV2 and TRDJ3; 13 bases are a match to TRDD3. Germline trimming cut 3 bases from V and 0 bases from J; bases unmatched to any gene: 7. The CDR3 spans 20 residues. Germline V lookup: CDR1 GEAIGNYY, CDR2 EKD. This chain's CDR3 is CACDGLGDTLSSWDTRQMFF. The CDR3, as DNA: TGTGCCTGTGACGGACTGGGGGATACGCTGAGCTCCTGGGACACCCGACAGATGTTTTTC.

By share of the sample, this clone is medium-sized. The gene calls are TRDV2 and TRDJ2, with 13 bases fitting TRDD3. Germline V gene lookup returns CDR1 GEAIGNYY and CDR2 EKD. V was pared by 0 bases and J by 1 base, with 10 bases of the junction left unmatched. This CDR3 has 20 amino acids. CDR3 amino acids: CACDTLTGGYAGVLTAQLFF. CDR3 nucleotide sequence: TGTGCCTGTGACACCCTTACTGGGGGATACGCGGGGGTTTTGACAGCACAACTCTTCTTT.

Concerning this clone itself: Other DNA sequences of this sample code for an identical CDR3. The chain couples TRDV2 to TRDJ3, with 10 bases matching TRDD3. Germline V lookup: CDR1 GEAIGNYY, CDR2 EKD. CDR3 length: 18 residues. With V trimmed by 3 bases and J by 0 bases, 4 bases remained unmatched. CDR3 in amino acids: CACDVLGDSSWDTRQMFF. The CDR3, as DNA: TGTGCCTGTGACGTACTGGGGGATTCCTCCTGGGACACCCGACAGATGTTTTTC.

This clone was detected only a few times. The amino acid sequence in TCRdb belongs to a much larger clone and departs from this DNA's translation at residue 4, likely a sequencing read error; the sequence shown is translated from the DNA. This chain joins TRDV2 and TRDJ3, with TRDD3 matching over 7 bases. Germline loops: CDR1 GEAIGNYY, CDR2 EKD. The CDR3 is made up of 18 amino acids. In DNA, the CDR3 is TGTGCCTGTGTCACCGTGTGGGGGAGCTCCTGGGACACCCGACAGATGTTTTTC. It is translated as CACVTVWGSSWDTRQMFF.

This clone is categorized as medium-sized. Additional DNA sequences in this sample encode the identical CDR3. This chain joins TRDV2 and TRDJ3; the match to TRDD3 covers 11 bases. Germline V gene lookup returns CDR1 GEAIGNYY and CDR2 EKD. Unmatched junction bases numbered 3, after V lost 0 bases and J lost 0 bases. This CDR3 has 19 amino acids. CDR3 region: CACDTLGDTNSWDTRQMFF. Written as DNA, the CDR3 is TGTGCCTGTGACACCCTGGGGGATACCAACTCCTGGGACACCCGACAGATGTTTTTC.

CDR3 in amino acids: CACDKILGDIWDTRQMFF. As DNA, the CDR3 is TGTGCCTGTGACAAAATACTGGGGGATATTTGGGACACCCGACAGATGTTTTTC. The rearrangement links TRDV2 to TRDJ3; 11 bases are shared with TRDD3. V gave up 2 bases and J gave up 4 bases; unmatched junction bases: 6. Germline V gene data show CDR1 as GEAIGNYY and CDR2 as EKD. The CDR3 runs 18 residues.

This clone has only a few counts. One junction end disagrees with the germline gene, perhaps due to a read error. The chain carries TRDV2 and TRDJ3; 10 nucleotides agree with TRDD3. This CDR3 is built from 19 residues. Germline lookup yields CDR1 GEAIGNYY and CDR2 EKD. CDR3 sequence (DNA): TGTGCCTGTGACACCGTTTTACTGGGGGATTCTTGGGGCACCCGACAGATGTTTTTC. It translates to CACDTVLLGDSWGTRQMFF.